One and the same sample provided the 20 T cell receptor beta chains below, sequenced in a study of shared clonotypes between healthy human individuals. Selected positively for CCR7 and CD45RO-negative, naive CD8 cells excluded terminally differentiated effector memory CD45RA+ cells. This table comes from immunoSEQ multiplex PCR, and its TCRdb copy is limited to in-frame clones, with some not included. Of about 600,000 clones listed, roughly 95% are singletons. The sample comprised naive CD8+ T cells sorted from blood. The receptors stem from a woman in her 30s in good health.

This clone was counted only a few times. The chain carries TRBV19 and TRBJ2-1; tentatively, D is TRBD2 (5 bases). Trimming pared 8 bases from V and 9 bases from J, leaving 17 bases between. Germline values: CDR1 LNHDA, CDR2 SQIVND (reference sequence). The CDR3 runs to 13 residues. The CDR3 bases are TGTGCCAGTCTAGGGTGGGAGTCGAGTGAGCAGTTCTTC. The encoded protein is CASLGWESSEQFF. Combining the CDR3 with reference TRBV19 and TRBJ2-1 gives the whole variable domain DGGITQSPKYLFRKEGQNVTLSCEQNLNHDAMYWYRQDPGQGLRLIYYSQIVNDFQKGDIAEGYSVSREKKESFPLTVTSAQKNPTAFYLCASLGWESSEQFFGPGTRLTVL.

The rearrangement joins TRBV27 to TRBJ1-2; D possibly corresponds to TRBD1 (5 bases). V lost 5 bases, J lost 4 bases, and 14 bases lay in between. The CDR3 has 14 residues. Germline V gives CDR1 MNHEY, CDR2 SMNVEV (reference sequence). The CDR3 reads CASSVMGVGYGYTF. The CDR3 DNA is TGTGCCAGCAGTGTTATGGGGGTAGGCTATGGCTACACCTTC.

The chain uses TRBV13 and TRBJ2-7; no clear D gene. The ends were cut back, 2 bases at V and 0 bases at J, with 8 bases in the middle. CDR3 length: 14 amino acids. Germline assignment: CDR1 PRHDT and CDR2 FYEKMQ (reference sequence). Here the CDR3 DNA reads TGTGCCAGCAGCTTACAGACCAACTCCTACGAGCAGTACTTC. Protein: CASSLQTNSYEQYF.

The chain employs TRBV28 and TRBJ1-1; possible D gene TRBD1, 5 bases. There are 14 residues in the CDR3. Germline V gene lookup returns CDR1 MDHEN and CDR2 SYDVKM. Trimming removed 5 bases from V and 4 bases from J, with 14 bases in between. The CDR3 is CASSAILGATEAFF. In nucleotides, the CDR3 is TGTGCCAGCAGTGCCATCCTAGGGGCCACTGAAGCTTTCTTT.

V and J are TRBV7-8 and TRBJ1-2; D is unresolved. V lost 2 bases and J lost 6, with 16 bases in between. This CDR3 region has 15 residues. CDR1 SGHVS and CDR2 FQNEAQ come from the germline V gene. For the CDR3, the DNA is TGTGCCAGCAGCTTAACAAAGGGATCCCATCATGGCTACACCTTC. Amino acid sequence: CASSLTKGSHHGYTF.

The chain is built from TRBV13 and TRBJ1-5; maybe TRBD1 (5 bases). The CDR3 totals 13 residues. Deletions cut 4 bases from V and 7 bases from J, with 11 bases between. CDR1 is PRHDT and CDR2 is FYEKMQ in the germline V gene (reference sequence). The CDR3 here is CASSSGGGQPQHF. As DNA, the CDR3 is TGTGCCAGCAGCTCCGGGGGTGGACAGCCCCAGCATTTT.

V gene TRBV2 combines with J gene TRBJ1-2; a possible D gene is TRBD1 (5 bases). Deletions cut 0 bases from V and 5 bases from J, with 7 bases between. CDR3 length: 13 residues. Germline CDR1 SNHLY, CDR2 FYNNEI. The CDR3 spells CASSEAPGYGYTF. The CDR3, as DNA: TGTGCCAGCAGTGAAGCGCCAGGGTATGGCTACACCTTC.

The chain employs TRBV6-1 and TRBJ1-1, with TRBD1 identical over 7 bases. Unmatched junction bases numbered 5, after V lost 2 bases and J lost 2 bases. Germline CDR1 MNHNS, CDR2 SASEGT. The length of the CDR3 is 15 residues. The CDR3: CASSEWDRGNTEAFF. CDR3 coding DNA: TGTGCCAGCAGTGAATGGGACAGAGGTAACACTGAAGCTTTCTTT.

The rearrangement joins TRBV2 to TRBJ2-3; either TRBD1 or TRBD2 may fit D (5 bases each). Trimming removed 10 bases at V and 6 bases at J, with 17 bases between. The CDR3 length is 13 residues. The germline V gene encodes CDR1 SNHLY and CDR2 FYNNEI. The CDR3 reads CATLIGAGDTQYF. Written as DNA, the CDR3 is TGTGCCACCTTAATCGGGGCAGGGGATACGCAGTATTTT.

The J gene is TRBJ2-1, the V gene TRBV6-1; 8 positions match TRBD2. The CDR3 consists of 14 residues. The V gene end was trimmed by 8 bases and the J gene end by 7 bases; junction bases not matched to a gene: 10. Germline V gene lookup returns CDR1 MNHNS and CDR2 SASEGT. The CDR3 loop reads CASPSGTRKNEQFF. The DNA of the CDR3 is TGTGCCAGCCCTTCCGGGACTAGGAAGAATGAGCAGTTCTTC.

The chain has TRBV6-6 and TRBJ2-1; D is uncertain. The CDR3 spans 16 residues. Trimming took off 0 bases at V and 2 bases at J, with 11 bases between the two ends. CDR1 is MNHNY, CDR2 SVGAGI, per germline (reference sequence). CDR3 nucleotide sequence: TGTGCCAGCAGTTACTCGGTCCTAAGGACCTACAATGAGCAGTTCTTC. Translation gives CASSYSVLRTYNEQFF.

This chain connects TRBV9 to TRBJ1-2, with D tentatively TRBD1 (5 bases). The V end was cut by 7 bases, the J end by 0 bases, with 19 bases between. CDR1 SGDLS and CDR2 YYNGEE come from the germline V gene. This CDR3 is built from 16 residues. CDR3: CASAGPRAEANYGYTF. The CDR3 DNA sequence: TGTGCCAGCGCGGGGCCCAGGGCAGAAGCTAACTATGGCTACACCTTC.

The CDR3 spells CASSFPGRAGNEQFF. CDR3 DNA: TGTGCCAGCAGCTTTCCGGGGAGGGCCGGTAATGAGCAGTTCTTC. The chain links TRBV7-9 to TRBJ2-1; 7 nucleotides match TRBD2. The CDR3 spans 15 residues. V gave up 3 bases and J gave up 7 bases; unmatched junction bases: 9. CDR1 is SEHNR and CDR2 is FQNEAQ in the germline V gene (reference sequence).

This chain connects TRBV19 to TRBJ1-2; tentative D call: TRBD1 (5 bases). Germline CDR1 reads LNHDA; CDR2 reads SQIVND (reference sequence). The CDR3 loop spans 12 amino acids. V was trimmed by 6 bases and J by 2 bases, leaving 7 bases between them. The CDR3 DNA is TGTGCCAGTAGCCGGGGGAACTATGGCTACACCTTC. This gives the protein CASSRGNYGYTF.

The V gene is TRBV28, the J gene TRBJ1-1, with 7 bases matching TRBD1. This CDR3 is built from 17 residues. Germline trimming cut 1 base from V and 1 base from J; bases unmatched to any gene: 9. Germline V lookup: CDR1 MDHEN, CDR2 SYDVKM. The CDR3 loop is CASSLFLRGQRNTEAFF. The CDR3 DNA reads as TGTGCCAGCAGTTTATTCCTCCGGGGACAGAGGAACACTGAAGCTTTCTTT. The complete variable domain, with remaining parts taken from reference TRBV28 and TRBJ1-1, reads DVKVTQSSRYLVKRTGEKVFLECVQDMDHENMFWYRQDPGLGLRLIYFSYDVKMKEKGDIPEGYSVSREKKERFSLILESASTNQTSMYLCASSLFLRGQRNTEAFFGQGTRLTVV.

This sequence joins TRBV15 and TRBJ2-5; maybe TRBD2 (6 bases). Per germline, CDR1 LNHNV and CDR2 YYDKDF (reference sequence). V dropped 0 bases and J dropped 1 base, with 9 bases sitting between them. The CDR3 consists of 15 residues. CDR3 residues: CATSREGLVQETQYF. The CDR3 region has the DNA TGTGCCACCAGCAGAGAGGGACTCGTCCAAGAGACCCAGTACTTC.

The gene calls are TRBV28 and TRBJ2-1, with D possibly matching TRBD1 (5 bases). Germline V gene lookup returns CDR1 MDHEN and CDR2 SYDVKM. The CDR3 contains 12 residues. The V end lost 2 bases, the J end lost 12 bases, and 11 bases lay between the germline ends. For the CDR3, the DNA is TGTGCCAGCAGTTTAGTGGCAGGGTGGCAGTTCTTC. This codes for CASSLVAGWQFF.

This chain uses TRBV27 with TRBJ2-7; the match to TRBD2 covers 7 bases. V trimming: 6 bases; J trimming: 7 bases; junction bases outside the gene matches: 18. The CDR3 consists of 16 residues. Germline V CDR1 and CDR2: MNHEY, SMNVEV (reference sequence). CDR3 DNA: TGTGCCAGCAGAAAGGGACCTGCGGGACTAACGGAGGAGCAGTACTTC. Amino acid sequence: CASRKGPAGLTEEQYF.

J is TRBJ2-3 and V is TRBV28; 11 bases line up with TRBD2. Per the germline V gene, CDR1 is MDHEN and CDR2 is SYDVKM. The CDR3 is made up of 19 amino acids. V shed 2 bases, J shed 8 bases, and the junction held 18 bases outside the gene matches. The CDR3 region has the DNA TGTGCCAGCAGTTTAGTGAGGACTAGCGGGCGGAAGGAGCATACTACGCAGTATTTT. Translation gives CASSLVRTSGRKEHTTQYF. Filled out from reference TRBV28 and TRBJ2-3, the complete variable domain reads DVKVTQSSRYLVKRTGEKVFLECVQDMDHENMFWYRQDPGLGLRLIYFSYDVKMKEKGDIPEGYSVSREKKERFSLILESASTNQTSMYLCASSLVRTSGRKEHTTQYFGPGTRLTVL.

V and J are TRBV19 and TRBJ1-1; D unclear. Germline CDR1 reads LNHDA; CDR2 reads SQIVND (reference sequence). This CDR3 comprises 12 residues. Trimming cost V 5 bases and J 0 bases, with 4 bases left between them. The CDR3 DNA follows: TGTGCCAGTAGTGGCATGAACACTGAAGCTTTCTTT. It yields the protein CASSGMNTEAFF.